The next 29 T cell receptor beta chains were all read from a single sample in a study of blood T cell repertoires in COVID-19. TCRdb's copy holds only in-frame clones and misses some; the assay was immunoSEQ multiplex PCR. The data contain hundreds of thousands of clones, roughly 89% of them singletons. Material: PBMCs or T cells enriched from blood (not recorded which). The origin of the receptors is a woman aged 45-65 years who had recovered from COVID-19.

The V gene is TRBV27, the J gene TRBJ1-1; D unclear. Between the trimmed V and J ends, which lost 3 bases and 4 bases, there was a span of 15 bases. CDR1 is MNHEY, CDR2 SMNVEV, per germline (reference sequence). The CDR3 extends over 15 amino acids. CDR3 sequence reads: CASSFVRPGGTEAFF. The CDR3 DNA sequence: TGTGCCAGCAGTTTTGTCCGTCCCGGAGGCACTGAAGCTTTCTTT.

This clone has just a few counts. The chain has TRBV7-2 and TRBJ1-5, with no clear D. Between the trimmed V and J ends, which lost 5 bases and 9 bases, there was a span of 20 bases. The CDR3 runs 15 residues. The V gene's germline CDR1 is SGHTA and CDR2 FQGNSA. The CDR3 region has the DNA TGTGCCAGCAGCGTCCTACTATGGCGCCTGTGGCCCCAGCATTTT. This codes for CASSVLLWRLWPQHF.

This clone was recorded only once. V and J are TRBV27 and TRBJ1-2; 11 positions match TRBD1. The V gene end was trimmed by 6 bases and the J gene end by 4 bases; junction bases not matched to a gene: 10. This CDR3 spans 16 amino acids. In germline, CDR1 is MNHEY, CDR2 SMNVEV (reference sequence). The CDR3: CASREDRTGGLYGYTF. CDR3 nucleotide sequence: TGTGCCAGCAGGGAGGACCGGACAGGGGGCCTCTATGGCTACACCTTC.

The chain combines TRBV27 with TRBJ2-7; 7 bases line up with TRBD2. The germline V gene encodes CDR1 MNHEY and CDR2 SMNVEV (reference sequence). The CDR3 covers 17 residues. The V and J ends lost 2 bases and 2 bases, in that order; junction bases with no gene match: 12. Here the CDR3 reads CASSLVFSASGTYEQYF. CDR3 DNA sequence: TGTGCCAGCAGTTTAGTTTTTTCGGCTAGCGGTACCTACGAGCAGTACTTC.

The sample holds one count of this clone. The V and J genes are TRBV6-1 and TRBJ1-5, with a tentative D call TRBD1 (5 bases). With 1 base removed from V and 4 bases from J, the gap between germline ends came to 8 bases. The CDR3 length is 14 residues. CDR1 and CDR2 (germline): MNHNS, SASEGT. CDR3 region: CASSEVPGNQPQHF. The CDR3 nucleotides read TGTGCCAGCAGTGAAGTCCCAGGGAATCAGCCCCAGCATTTT.

The chain uses TRBV5-1 and TRBJ2-1; 8 bases line up with TRBD2. Germline V lookup: CDR1 SGHRS, CDR2 YFSETQ. V shed 1 base, J shed 3 bases, and the junction held 3 bases outside the gene matches. The CDR3 is 15 residues long. The CDR3 DNA is TGCGCCAGCAGCTTGTATAGCGGGGTCTACAATGAGCAGTTCTTC. This encodes CASSLYSGVYNEQFF.

The chain is built from TRBV6-2 or TRBV6-3 and TRBJ1-1; TRBD1 might be the D (6 bases). This CDR3 region has 16 residues. CDR1 is MNHEY and CDR2 is SVGEGT in the germline V gene. Trimming stripped 5 bases from V and 1 base from J, with 17 bases between. For the CDR3, the DNA is TGTGCCAGCAGTACCCTCGACAGGATTAGGAACACTGAAGCTTTCTTT. It translates to CASSTLDRIRNTEAFF.

This rearrangement joins TRBV4-2 to TRBJ1-1, with D uncertain. CDR3 size: 16 residues. Germline V gives CDR1 LGHNA, CDR2 YNFKEQ. V lost 1 base, J lost 3 bases, and 15 bases lay in between. In nucleotides, the CDR3 is TGTGCCAGCAGCCAAGGTGAGGGTCAAAAGGACACTGAAGCTTTCTTT. It yields the protein CASSQGEGQKDTEAFF.

V is TRBV7-2 and J is TRBJ1-2, with 9 bases matching TRBD1. Per germline, CDR1 SGHTA and CDR2 FQGNSA. V shed 5 bases, J shed 4 bases, and the junction held 5 bases outside the gene matches. This CDR3 region has 14 residues. CDR3 DNA: TGTGCCAGCAGCGCACAGGGGGCGGTCTATGGCTACACCTTC. Its protein is CASSAQGAVYGYTF.

The chain is built from TRBV11-3 and TRBJ1-2; the match to TRBD1 covers 11 bases. This CDR3 has 15 residues. Germline CDR1 reads SGHNT; CDR2 reads YENEEA. As DNA, the CDR3 is TGTGCAAAGAGGCGGACAGGGGGCAGCCCGGCTGGCTACACCTTC. As protein: CAKRRTGGSPAGYTF.

This clone came up a few times. V and J are TRBV7-2 and TRBJ2-1; D is unresolved. The CDR3 has 12 residues. V shed 2 bases and J shed 10 bases, with 9 bases lying between them. Germline V CDR1 and CDR2: SGHTA, FQGNSA. The CDR3: CASSLSTNEQFF. CDR3 in DNA: TGTGCCAGCAGCTTATCAACTAACGAGCAGTTCTTC.

The sample holds one count of this clone. This chain joins TRBV2 and TRBJ2-5, with 12 bases matching TRBD2. CDR3 length equals 18 residues. J gave up 1 base and V 7 bases, and 13 bases lay outside the gene matches. Germline values: CDR1 SNHLY, CDR2 FYNNEI. The CDR3 nucleotides read TGTGCCAGCATCCCACGGTCTAGCGGGGGGGCTGGCCAAGAGACCCAGTACTTC. It translates to CASIPRSSGGAGQETQYF.

The chain combines TRBV9 with TRBJ1-1, with a possible D match to TRBD1 (6 bases). V was shortened by 3 bases and J by 7 bases, with 13 bases between the two germline ends. From germline, CDR1 is SGDLS and CDR2 YYNGEE. The CDR3 length is 13 residues. This chain's CDR3 is CASSAGDKFEAFF. The CDR3 nucleotides read TGTGCCAGCAGCGCAGGGGACAAATTTGAAGCTTTCTTT.

The rearrangement uses TRBV12-3 or TRBV12-4 and TRBJ1-1; TRBD1 might be the D (5 bases). The CDR3 is 11 amino acids. Deletions cut 5 bases from V and 7 bases from J, with 8 bases between. The CDR3 sequence is CASSQGIEAFF. DNA of the CDR3: TGTGCCAGCAGTCAGGGCATTGAAGCTTTCTTT.

V is TRBV7-2 and J is TRBJ1-1; D ambiguous. Germline CDR1 SGHTA, CDR2 FQGNSA. The CDR3 consists of 13 residues. V was pared by 4 bases and J by 6 bases, with 12 bases between. The CDR3: CASSYFLAAEAFF. In nucleotides, the CDR3 is TGTGCCAGCAGCTATTTCCTGGCGGCTGAAGCTTTCTTT.

The rearrangement uses TRBV3-1 (or the pseudogene TRBV3-2) and TRBJ1-5, with TRBD1 identical over 9 bases. V was clipped by 2 bases and J by 3 bases; unmatched bases: 11. Looked up from germline, CDR1 is LGHDT and CDR2 is YNNKEL (reference sequence). The CDR3 has 18 amino acids. The CDR3 sequence: CASSQIAPGQGVNQPQHF. The CDR3 bases are TGTGCCAGCAGCCAAATCGCTCCGGGACAGGGTGTCAATCAGCCCCAGCATTTT.

This chain connects TRBV7-8 to TRBJ1-2, with D unclear. This CDR3 is built from 16 residues. Looked up from germline, CDR1 is SGHVS and CDR2 is FQNEAQ. Trimming took off 1 base at V and 5 bases at J, with 17 bases between the two ends. The CDR3 loop reads CASSLGESSLGYGYTF. In nucleotides, the CDR3 is TGTGCCAGCAGCTTAGGGGAGAGCAGTCTTGGTTATGGCTACACCTTC.

This sequence joins TRBV11-3 and TRBJ1-2, with D maybe TRBD1 (6 bases). V was cut by 5 bases and J by 8 bases, with 18 bases left in between. The CDR3 loop spans 14 amino acids. Germline CDR1 reads SGHNT; CDR2 reads YENEEA. CDR3 nucleotides: TGTGCCAGCAGCCCGGAGGGGGGGGCGGGAGGCTACACCTTC. Translation: CASSPEGGAGGYTF.

The rearrangement links TRBV30 to TRBJ2-2; D perhaps matches TRBD1 (5 bases). Trimming took off 0 bases at V and 7 bases at J, with 15 bases between the two ends. The germline V gene has CDR1 GTSNPN and CDR2 SVGIG (reference sequence). The CDR3 loop spans 15 amino acids. CDR3 region: CAWSVPVGGHGELFF. In DNA, the CDR3 is TGTGCCTGGAGTGTACCCGTTGGCGGACACGGGGAGCTGTTTTTT. The full variable domain, with the rest looked up from reference TRBV30 and TRBJ2-2, is SQTIHQWPATLVQPVGSPLSLECTVEGTSNPNLYWYRQAAGRGLQLLFYSVGIGQISSEVPQNLSASRPQDRQFILSSKKLLLSDSGFYLCAWSVPVGGHGELFFGEGSRLTVL.

The chain carries TRBV29-1 and TRBJ2-5, with 8 bases aligning to TRBD2. V lost 7 bases, J lost 4 bases, and 8 bases stayed unmatched. Germline V CDR1 and CDR2: SQVTM, ANQGSEA. This CDR3 region has 13 residues. CDR3 in amino acids: CSGRRGVGETQYF. CDR3 in DNA: TGCAGCGGCCGGCGGGGGGTAGGAGAGACCCAGTACTTC. Based on the CDR3 plus reference TRBV29-1 and TRBJ2-5, the full variable domain is SAVISQKPSRDICQRGTSLTIQCQVDSQVTMMFWYRQQPGQSLTLIATANQGSEATYESGFVIDKFPISRPNLTFSTLTVSNMSPEDSSIYLCSGRRGVGETQYFGPGTRLLVL.

The gene calls are TRBV5-1 and TRBJ2-7, with 8 nucleotides matching TRBD2. The V and J ends lost 0 bases and 2 bases, in that order; junction bases with no gene match: 7. CDR1 is SGHRS and CDR2 is YFSETQ in the germline V gene. CDR3 size: 16 residues. CDR3 loop: CASSLVSGGKTYEQYF. The CDR3, as DNA: TGCGCCAGCAGCTTGGTATCGGGGGGGAAGACCTACGAGCAGTACTTC.

The chain recombines TRBV19 with TRBJ1-1; 8 nucleotides agree with TRBD1. The CDR3 consists of 15 residues. The ends lost 3 bases at V and 8 bases at J; junction bases unmatched: 11. From germline, CDR1 is LNHDA and CDR2 SQIVND (reference sequence). CDR3 sequence: CASSMANAGGPEAFF. For the CDR3, the DNA is TGTGCCAGTAGTATGGCCAACGCAGGGGGCCCCGAAGCTTTCTTT. Variable domain in full (rest from reference TRBV19 and TRBJ1-1): DGGITQSPKYLFRKEGQNVTLSCEQNLNHDAMYWYRQDPGQGLRLIYYSQIVNDFQKGDIAEGYSVSREKKESFPLTVTSAQKNPTAFYLCASSMANAGGPEAFFGQGTRLTVV.

The J gene is TRBJ1-6, the V gene TRBV28, with 10 bases identical to TRBD1. Looked up from germline, CDR1 is MDHEN and CDR2 is SYDVKM. The CDR3 extends over 16 amino acids. The ends lost 2 bases at V and 9 bases at J; junction bases unmatched: 7. The CDR3 sequence is CASSLIPGTGVSPLHF. The CDR3 DNA reads as TGTGCCAGCAGTTTAATCCCCGGGACAGGGGTTTCACCCCTCCACTTT.

This clone was seen a single time. V gene TRBV30 combines with J gene TRBJ2-1; possibly TRBD1 for D (6 bases). Germline V lookup: CDR1 GTSNPN, CDR2 SVGIG (reference sequence). Trimming removed 3 bases at V and 7 bases at J, with 16 bases between. The CDR3 is 14 residues long. The DNA of the CDR3 is TGTGCCTGGAGCCAGGGGTTTACGGGAAATGAGCAGTTCTTC. It translates to CAWSQGFTGNEQFF.

V is TRBV6-4 and J is TRBJ2-4, with D perhaps matching TRBD2 (5 bases). The CDR3 has 13 amino acids. Trimming removed 3 bases from V and 7 bases from J, with 10 bases in between. Looked up from germline, CDR1 is MRHNA and CDR2 is SNTAGT. The DNA of the CDR3 is TGTGCCAGCAGTGAAGATGGGGAGAACATTCAGTACTTC. This gives the protein CASSEDGENIQYF.

The genes are TRBV6-2 or TRBV6-3 and TRBJ1-1; D is unresolved. This CDR3 has 14 amino acids. In germline, CDR1 is MNHEY, CDR2 SVGEGT. V was shortened by 0 bases and J by 10 bases, with 15 bases between the two germline ends. The CDR3 here is CASSYSQIRLGAFF. In DNA, the CDR3 is TGTGCCAGCAGTTACTCCCAAATACGTCTAGGAGCTTTCTTT.

This chain uses TRBV27 with TRBJ1-4; D is perhaps TRBD1 (5 bases). Trimming removed 4 bases at V and 8 bases at J, with 14 bases between. Per the germline V gene, CDR1 is MNHEY and CDR2 is SMNVEV (reference sequence). This CDR3 contains 14 residues. CDR3 DNA sequence: TGTGCCAGCAGTTCCACCAGGGCGGAGGAAAAACTGTTTTTT. Translation: CASSSTRAEEKLFF.

This clone appeared a single time. The genes are TRBV7-6 and TRBJ1-4; TRBD1 aligns across 9 bases. With 3 bases clipped from V and 2 bases from J, the junction kept 1 base outside the gene matches. Germline-derived CDR1 and CDR2 are SGHVS and FNYEAQ. This CDR3 comprises 15 residues. Here the CDR3 DNA reads TGTGCCAGCAGCTTGGGACAGGGCACTAATGAAAAACTGTTTTTT. It yields the protein CASSLGQGTNEKLFF.

This chain links TRBV5-8 with TRBJ2-3; TRBD1 is a possible D gene (6 bases). The V gene lost 3 bases and the J gene lost 2 bases, with 16 bases spanning the gap. Germline V gives CDR1 SGHTS, CDR2 YDEGEE. This CDR3 has 16 amino acids. Here the CDR3 DNA reads TGTGCCAGCAGCTATCCCGGGACATTTCACACAGATACGCAGTATTTT. Translating it yields CASSYPGTFHTDTQYF.